The 30 T cell receptor beta chains presented below share a single source sample, sequenced in a study of blood T cell repertoires in COVID-19. Some clones are missing from TCRdb's copy, which holds only in-frame ones; the method was immunoSEQ multiplex PCR. The table has 50,000 to 70,000 clones, about 88% seen once. Sequencing was done on a sample of peripheral blood. Receptor source: a woman in her seventies with active COVID-19.

The chain is built from TRBV5-1 and TRBJ2-3, with 7 bases identical to TRBD2. CDR1 is SGHRS and CDR2 is YFSETQ in the germline V gene. Unmatched junction bases numbered 10, after V lost 3 bases and J lost 0 bases. This CDR3 has 17 residues. The CDR3 loop reads CASSSSGAELSTDTQYF. Here the CDR3 DNA reads TGCGCCAGCAGCTCCAGCGGGGCCGAACTAAGCACAGATACGCAGTATTTT.

V is TRBV11-3 and J is TRBJ1-5; D is unclear. Germline CDR1 and CDR2: SGHNT and YENEEA. CDR3 length: 15 amino acids. V gave up 1 base and J gave up 7 bases, with 14 bases separating them. CDR3 coding DNA: TGTGCCAGCAGCTTAGCTGGAGGGCCTGAGCAGCCCCAGCATTTT. Its protein is CASSLAGGPEQPQHF.

The chain recombines TRBV6-5 with TRBJ2-5; TRBD2 agrees at 7 bases. Trimming removed 4 bases from V and 4 bases from J; junction bases left unmatched: 0. Germline V gene lookup returns CDR1 MNHEY and CDR2 SVGAGI. This CDR3 is 12 amino acids long. CDR3 loop: CASSWGGETQYF. The CDR3 DNA reads as TGTGCCAGCAGTTGGGGGGGAGAGACCCAGTACTTC.

The gene calls are TRBV6-5 and TRBJ1-5; the D gene is possibly TRBD1 (5 bases). Germline V gene sequence: CDR1 MNHEY, CDR2 SVGAGI. The CDR3 covers 13 residues. The CDR3 is CAIEWGRNQPQHF. The CDR3 nucleotides are TGTGCAATAGAGTGGGGCCGAAATCAGCCCCAGCATTTT.

Written as DNA, the CDR3 is TGTGCCAGCAGCACAGGACAGGGGGCCTACGAGCAGTACTTC. Translated, it gives CASSTGQGAYEQYF. This chain joins TRBV5-4 and TRBJ2-7; 10 bases align to TRBD1. CDR3 length: 14 amino acids. V trimming: 4 bases; J trimming: 2 bases; junction bases outside the gene matches: 3. Germline loops: CDR1 SGHNT, CDR2 YYREEE (reference sequence).

The chain recombines TRBV5-3 with TRBJ1-1, with a tentative D call TRBD1 (5 bases). TRBV5-3 is reported as an ORF; its role is uncertain. The germline V and J ends were trimmed by 0 bases and 1 base, with 7 bases remaining between them. This CDR3 has 14 amino acids. The CDR3 bases are TGTGCCAGAAGCTTGGGCAGGGAGAACACTGAAGCTTTCTTT. Translation gives CARSLGRENTEAFF.

This clone was detected only a few times. The V call is TRBV14, the J call TRBJ1-2, with 10 bases matching TRBD1. The germline V gene has CDR1 SGHDN and CDR2 FVKESK. The CDR3 covers 16 residues. J was trimmed by 4 bases and V by 1 base; bases with no gene match: 6. Written as DNA, the CDR3 is TGTGCCAGCAGCCAAGTCTCCGGGACAGGGGCCTATGGCTACACCTTC. Its protein is CASSQVSGTGAYGYTF.

V usage is TRBV18 and J usage is TRBJ1-2; D unclear. The CDR3 is 12 amino acids. With 1 base removed from V and 8 bases from J, the gap between germline ends came to 8 bases. The germline CDR1 and CDR2 sequences are KGHSH and LQKENI. The CDR3 sequence is CASSPREGGYTF. Here the CDR3 DNA reads TGTGCCAGCTCACCACGGGAGGGCGGCTACACCTTC.

A single count supports this clone. V gene TRBV11-2 combines with J gene TRBJ2-1, with a weak D call TRBD2 (7 bases). Germline V lookup: CDR1 SGHAT, CDR2 FQNNGV. CDR3 length: 19 amino acids. Trimming took off 8 bases at V and 2 bases at J, with 28 bases between the two ends. The CDR3 protein is CASSQGVVRSGATYNEQFF. CDR3 DNA sequence: TGTGCCAGCTCACAGGGCGTCGTTAGGAGCGGGGCAACCTACAATGAGCAGTTCTTC.

The V and J genes are TRBV27 and TRBJ2-7; no definite D call. This CDR3 is built from 12 residues. Germline loops: CDR1 MNHEY, CDR2 SMNVEV (reference sequence). Trimming took 5 bases from V and 6 from J, leaving 11 bases between them. CDR3 residues: CASSPSSVEQYF. The DNA of the CDR3 is TGTGCCAGCAGTCCTTCTTCCGTCGAGCAGTACTTC.

The chain recombines TRBV4-1 with TRBJ1-4, with D unresolved. V was pared by 4 bases and J by 8 bases, with 14 bases between. The CDR3 extends over 14 amino acids. Germline V gene lookup returns CDR1 MGHRA and CDR2 YSYEKL. CDR3 residues: CASSPEGGEEKLFF. CDR3 in DNA: TGCGCCAGCAGCCCCGAGGGAGGAGAAGAAAAACTGTTTTTT.

The J gene is TRBJ2-3, the V gene TRBV6-1; 7 bases are a match to TRBD2. The CDR3 extends over 16 amino acids. Germline loops: CDR1 MNHNS, CDR2 SASEGT. V shed 3 bases, J shed 3 bases, and the junction held 9 bases outside the gene matches. The CDR3 here is CASSDRRSGITDTQYF. CDR3 bases: TGTGCCAGCAGTGACCGGAGAAGCGGGATTACAGATACGCAGTATTTT.

This clone appeared once. V is TRBV5-4 and J is TRBJ2-7, with a tentative D call TRBD2 (6 bases). CDR1 and CDR2 from the germline V gene are SGHNT and YYREEE (reference sequence). V lost 2 bases and J 0 bases, leaving 12 bases between the germline ends. The length of the CDR3 is 15 residues. CDR3 bases: TGTGCCAGCAGCTTCGGGGACGGGGGCTCCTACGAGCAGTACTTC. Its protein product is CASSFGDGGSYEQYF.

The chain carries TRBV11-2 and TRBJ2-4; 14 bases align to TRBD2. Trimming cost V 2 bases and J 8 bases; bases outside gene matches: 8. The CDR3 length is 17 residues. From germline, CDR1 is SGHAT and CDR2 FQNNGV. In nucleotides, the CDR3 is TGTGCCAGCAGCTTACCGGGACTAGCGGGAGAGGCGTACATTCAGTACTTC. This encodes CASSLPGLAGEAYIQYF.

This clone has just a few counts. The rearrangement uses TRBV5-8 and TRBJ1-5; 7 bases line up with TRBD1. This CDR3 has 14 residues. CDR1 SGHTS and CDR2 YDEGEE come from the germline V gene. The ends lost 4 bases at V and 3 bases at J; junction bases unmatched: 4. The DNA for the CDR3 is TGTGCCAGCAGCCGGGACAGATTCAATCAGCCCCAGCATTTT. Translating gives CASSRDRFNQPQHF.

This chain links TRBV5-1 with TRBJ2-3; 10 nucleotides agree with TRBD2. Trimming at V came to 5 bases and at J to 5 bases, leaving 8 bases not matched to a gene. CDR1 SGHRS and CDR2 YFSETQ come from the germline V gene. This CDR3 has 15 residues. CDR3 in amino acids: CASSSTSGTRDTQYF. DNA of the CDR3: TGCGCCAGCAGTTCCACTAGCGGGACCAGAGATACGCAGTATTTT.

V and J are TRBV28 and TRBJ2-1; 10 bases align to TRBD2. The CDR3 runs 14 residues. Germline-derived CDR1 and CDR2 are MDHEN and SYDVKM. Trimming removed 5 bases from V and 7 bases from J; junction bases left unmatched: 5. The CDR3 DNA reads TGTGCCAGCAGTCGGACTAGCGGTGAAAATGAGCAGTTCTTC. Its protein is CASSRTSGENEQFF. Supplemented by reference TRBV28 and TRBJ2-1, the full variable domain reads DVKVTQSSRYLVKRTGEKVFLECVQDMDHENMFWYRQDPGLGLRLIYFSYDVKMKEKGDIPEGYSVSREKKERFSLILESASTNQTSMYLCASSRTSGENEQFFGPGTRLTVL.

This clone was recorded only once. V and J are TRBV5-6 and TRBJ1-3, with TRBD1 matching over 9 bases. This CDR3 has 17 amino acids. The V and J ends lost 4 bases and 2 bases, in that order; junction bases with no gene match: 10. CDR1 and CDR2 from the germline V gene are SGHDT and YYEEEE. The CDR3 reads CASSPLLTGGPGNTIYF. The CDR3 DNA reads as TGTGCCAGCAGCCCTCTCCTCACAGGGGGCCCTGGAAACACCATATATTTT.

The chain employs TRBV4-1 and TRBJ2-5, with 7 bases that match TRBD1. The germline V gene encodes CDR1 MGHRA and CDR2 YSYEKL. Trimming cost V 5 bases and J 5 bases; bases outside gene matches: 8. This CDR3 has 14 amino acids. The CDR3 nucleotides are TGCGCCAGCAGCGACCGACAGGGTTGGGAGACCCAGTACTTC. It specifies CASSDRQGWETQYF.

The chain recombines TRBV11-2 with TRBJ2-1, with 10 bases that match TRBD2. V dropped 5 bases and J dropped 3; count of bases not matched to a gene: 7. The CDR3 has 16 amino acids. The germline gives CDR1 SGHAT, CDR2 FQNNGV. CDR3 sequence (DNA): TGTGCCAGCAGCCCTTTAGCGGGAGGATACTACAATGAGCAGTTCTTC. Translated: CASSPLAGGYYNEQFF.

The chain links TRBV27 to TRBJ2-2; 9 bases are shared with TRBD2. V lost 5 bases, J lost 3 bases, and 10 bases stayed unmatched. Germline CDR1 reads MNHEY; CDR2 reads SMNVEV (reference sequence). This CDR3 has 17 residues. CDR3 bases: TGTGCCAGCAGTCTCCTGGGGGTAGCGGGAGACACCGGGGAGCTGTTTTTT. It yields the protein CASSLLGVAGDTGELFF.

As DNA, the CDR3 is TGTGCCAGCAGTTCTTCAGTTATGAACACTGAAGCTTTCTTT. This translates into CASSSSVMNTEAFF. V is TRBV6-2 or TRBV6-3 and J is TRBJ1-1; D gene unclear. Germline loops: CDR1 MNHEY, CDR2 SVGEGT. The CDR3 is 14 residues long. The V end lost 4 bases, the J end lost 0 bases, and 9 bases lay between the germline ends.

The chain is built from TRBV2 and TRBJ2-3; the D gene is possibly TRBD1 (5 bases). CDR3 length equals 15 residues. The V and J ends lost 6 bases and 5 bases respectively, with 18 bases between them. CDR1 is SNHLY, CDR2 FYNNEI, per germline. CDR3 DNA: TGTGCCAGCAGCCCGACAGTCGACGTCGGAGATACGCAGTATTTT. Protein: CASSPTVDVGDTQYF.

This clone was observed a single time. V and J are TRBV7-7 and TRBJ2-3; 8 positions agree with TRBD2. The CDR3 extends over 15 amino acids. Per germline, CDR1 SSHAT and CDR2 FNYEAQ (reference sequence). V lost 2 bases, J lost 2 bases, and 3 bases stayed unmatched. CDR3 nucleotide sequence: TGTGCCAGCAGCTTAACTAGCGGCCCCACAGATACGCAGTATTTT. Translation gives CASSLTSGPTDTQYF. Based on the CDR3 plus reference TRBV7-7 and TRBJ2-3, the full variable domain is GAGVSQSPRYKVTKRGQDVTLRCDPISSHATLYWYQQALGQGPEFLTYFNYEAQPDKSGLPSDRFSAERPEGSISTLTIQRTEQRDSAMYRCASSLTSGPTDTQYFGPGTRLTVL.

This clone has just one count. The chain carries TRBV6-5 and TRBJ1-2; D is unclear. The V gene's germline CDR1 is MNHEY and CDR2 SVGAGI. Trimming left V 0 bases short and J 5 bases short, with 7 bases between. This CDR3 has 13 residues. CDR3 protein: CASSYSPQYGYTF. The DNA for the CDR3 is TGTGCCAGCAGTTACTCGCCACAATATGGCTACACCTTC.

The rearrangement joins TRBV5-4 to TRBJ2-1, with 7 bases identical to TRBD2. Per the germline V gene, CDR1 is SGHNT and CDR2 is YYREEE (reference sequence). J gave up 8 bases and V 0 bases, and 17 bases lay outside the gene matches. The CDR3 runs to 18 residues. The CDR3 DNA reads as TGTGCCAGCAGCTTGGGTCGGGGAGGGCCGGACGGGGTCGATGAGCAGTTCTTC. As protein: CASSLGRGGPDGVDEQFF.

J is TRBJ2-6 and V is TRBV5-4; 10 bases are shared with TRBD1. The V gene's germline CDR1 is SGHNT and CDR2 YYREEE (reference sequence). The V segment lost 4 bases and the J segment 0 bases; nucleotides outside the gene matches: 4. The CDR3 runs to 17 residues. The CDR3, as DNA: TGTGCCAGCAGCCGGGGACAGGGGTTCTCTGGGGCCAACGTCCTGACTTTC. Residues: CASSRGQGFSGANVLTF.

This chain links TRBV7-2 with TRBJ2-3; 7 bases are a match to TRBD2. Germline assignment: CDR1 SGHTA and CDR2 FQGNSA. The CDR3 extends over 15 amino acids. V lost 4 bases, J lost 3 bases, and 7 bases stayed unmatched. CDR3 protein: CASSSGGVRTDTQYF. In nucleotides, the CDR3 is TGTGCCAGCAGCTCGGGGGGAGTAAGGACAGATACGCAGTATTTT. The full variable domain, completed using reference TRBV7-2 and TRBJ2-3, is GAGVSQSPSNKVTEKGKDVELRCDPISGHTALYWYRQSLGQGLEFLIYFQGNSAPDKSGLPSDRFSAERTGGSVSTLTIQRTQQEDSAVYLCASSSGGVRTDTQYFGPGTRLTVL.

The chain carries TRBV6-5 and TRBJ1-2; 9 bases line up with TRBD1. The CDR3 covers 16 residues. The V segment lost 3 bases and the J segment 6 bases; nucleotides outside the gene matches: 11. The germline V gene encodes CDR1 MNHEY and CDR2 SVGAGI. The CDR3 loop reads CASSYKIWTGADGYTF. CDR3 bases: TGTGCCAGCAGTTATAAAATTTGGACAGGGGCGGATGGCTACACCTTC.

The chain has TRBV7-9 and TRBJ1-5, with 8 positions matching TRBD1. Germline CDR1 reads SEHNR; CDR2 reads FQNEAQ (reference sequence). This CDR3 region has 18 residues. Unmatched junction bases numbered 10, after V lost 1 base and J lost 2 bases. The CDR3, as DNA: TGTGCCAGCAGCTTAGTGGGCAGGGGGCTACAGGGCAATCAGCCCCAGCATTTT. Translated: CASSLVGRGLQGNQPQHF.